The 20 T cell receptor beta chains presented below share a single source sample, sequenced in a study of T cells in Graves' hyperthyroidism and ophthalmopathy (dated by TCRdb to the late 2010s). The protocol used for the library was multiplex PCR. Sequenced on an Illumina HiSeq 2000. Amplification of TCR beta CDR3 regions was carried out from RNA transcripts. A first-round RT-PCR of the TCR CDR3 used the HTBI primer set with the Qiagen OneStep RT-PCR kit. The raw public data were reprocessed by TCRdb itself: fastp quality trimming at Q25, MiXCR clonotype calling, in-frame beta chains only. Each entry is one CDR3 protein sequence, shown with its most common DNA and genes. For this sample there are hundreds of thousands of distinct CDR3 sequences; 16% appear just once. 3.5% to 4% of the sample is taken by the ten largest. Sequencing was performed on blood. The receptor set was obtained from a woman aged 30 to 39 with Graves' hyperthyroidism.

This clonotype was seen ten or more times. The gene calls are TRBV29-1 and TRBJ1-1; D gene ambiguous. Trimming stripped 6 bases from V and 1 base from J, with 12 bases between. This CDR3 is 13 amino acids long. CDR1 is SQVTM, CDR2 ANQGSEA, per germline. The CDR3 region is CSVEAYQNTEAFF. DNA of the CDR3: TGCAGCGTCGAGGCCTATCAGAACACTGAAGCTTTCTTT.

The chain carries TRBV12-3 or TRBV12-4 and TRBJ2-7; 7 nucleotides agree with TRBD1. The CDR3 covers 13 residues. The J segment lost 5 bases and the V segment lost 3 bases, leaving 4 bases of the junction unmatched. As DNA, the CDR3 is TGTGCCAGCAGTTTCAACAGGGGCCACGAGCAGTACTTC. As protein: CASSFNRGHEQYF.

This clonotype was counted at least ten times. The V call is TRBV28, the J call TRBJ2-5, with 7 bases matching TRBD1. CDR1 is MDHEN and CDR2 is SYDVKM in the germline V gene. The ends lost 3 bases at V and 4 bases at J; junction bases unmatched: 17. The CDR3 runs 18 residues. CDR3 amino acids: CASSFTETGFNRRETQYF. The CDR3 DNA sequence: TGTGCCAGCAGTTTTACCGAGACAGGGTTCAATCGCCGAGAGACCCAGTACTTC.

This clonotype was recorded many times. The genes are TRBV28 and TRBJ2-5, with D possibly TRBD1 on 6 matching bases. This CDR3 is 13 amino acids long. The ends were cut back, 4 bases at V and 5 bases at J, with 11 bases in the middle. Germline V lookup: CDR1 MDHEN, CDR2 SYDVKM. CDR3 bases: TGTGCCAGCAGTTCCACAGGGAAGGAGACCCAGTACTTC. It encodes CASSSTGKETQYF. The variable domain in full, completed from reference TRBV28 and TRBJ2-5, reads DVKVTQSSRYLVKRTGEKVFLECVQDMDHENMFWYRQDPGLGLRLIYFSYDVKMKEKGDIPEGYSVSREKKERFSLILESASTNQTSMYLCASSSTGKETQYFGPGTRLLVL.

V and J are TRBV28 and TRBJ1-1, with TRBD1 as a possible D gene (6 bases). In germline, CDR1 is MDHEN, CDR2 SYDVKM. This CDR3 contains 15 residues. Deletions cut 6 bases from V and 8 bases from J, with 22 bases between. The chain's CDR3 is CASRGALQGRPEAFF. CDR3 DNA: TGTGCCAGCAGGGGAGCTCTTCAGGGGCGTCCGGAAGCTTTCTTT.

This clonotype was detected many times. This chain joins TRBV11-2 and TRBJ1-5, with D perhaps TRBD1 (5 bases). Germline V gene data show CDR1 as SGHAT and CDR2 as FQNNGV. This CDR3 spans 16 amino acids. Trimming took off 1 base at V and 1 base at J, with 11 bases between the two ends. In nucleotides, the CDR3 is TGTGCCAGCAGCTTAGGTGGGGGGATCAGCAATCAGCCCCAGCATTTT. Protein product: CASSLGGGISNQPQHF. Full variable domain (missing parts from reference TRBV11-2 and TRBJ1-5): EAGVAQSPRYKIIEKRQSVAFWCNPISGHATLYWYQQILGQGPKLLIQFQNNGVVDDSQLPKDRFSAERLKGVDSTLKIQPAKLEDSAVYLCASSLGGGISNQPQHFGDGTRLSIL.

The CDR3 here is CASSFVLAGGPIDTQYF. The CDR3 bases are TGTGCCAGCAGTTTTGTCCTAGCGGGAGGGCCTATAGATACGCAGTATTTT. J is TRBJ2-3 and V is TRBV28; TRBD2 matches at 12 bases. CDR1 is MDHEN, CDR2 SYDVKM, per germline. The CDR3 is made up of 17 amino acids. V dropped 3 bases and J dropped 5; count of bases not matched to a gene: 9.

The genes are TRBV18 and TRBJ1-2; unclear D gene. The CDR3 has 15 residues. Germline lookup yields CDR1 KGHSH and CDR2 LQKENI. V was pared by 3 bases and J by 4 bases, with 15 bases between. The CDR3 DNA sequence: TGTGCCAGCTCACCTGCGGGCAGGAGCGCCTATGGCTACACCTTC. Translating it yields CASSPAGRSAYGYTF.

The J gene is TRBJ1-1, the V gene TRBV7-9; D remains ambiguous. V was pared by 3 bases and J by 1 base, with 9 bases between. The CDR3 has 14 residues. CDR1 SEHNR and CDR2 FQNEAQ come from the germline V gene (reference sequence). CDR3 bases: TGTGCCAGCAGCTTGGGCAACTGGAACACTGAAGCTTTCTTT. Translation: CASSLGNWNTEAFF.

This clonotype came up many times. V gene TRBV6-1 combines with J gene TRBJ1-1, with D perhaps TRBD1 (5 bases). Per germline, CDR1 MNHNS and CDR2 SASEGT. Trimming left V 7 bases short and J 5 bases short, with 14 bases between. The CDR3 has 13 residues. This CDR3 reads CASTISGGTEAFF. The DNA for the CDR3 is TGTGCCAGCACCATAAGCGGGGGGACTGAAGCTTTCTTT.

This clonotype was counted ten times or more. J is TRBJ2-7 and V is TRBV6-2 or TRBV6-3; TRBD1 matches at 10 bases. The CDR3 length is 15 residues. Germline V CDR1 and CDR2: MNHEY, SVGEGT. The V gene end was trimmed by 6 bases and the J gene end by 0 bases; junction bases not matched to a gene: 5. CDR3 DNA sequence: TGTGCCAGCAGCTTTGGGACAGGGGCCTCCTACGAGCAGTACTTC. It translates to CASSFGTGASYEQYF.

This clonotype was detected only a few times. In DNA, the CDR3 is TGTGCCAGCAGTTTATTATACCCGGCACCGTCGGGCACAGATACGCAGTATTTT. This encodes CASSLLYPAPSGTDTQYF. The chain employs TRBV28 and TRBJ2-3, with D unclear. With 1 base removed from V and 1 base from J, the gap between germline ends came to 18 bases. Looked up from germline, CDR1 is MDHEN and CDR2 is SYDVKM. The CDR3 spans 18 residues.

As for this clonotype: Its ends do not fully match the called genes, so a read error is possible. The CDR3 region is CASSGGTSGSNEQFF. The DNA of the CDR3 is TGCGCCAGCAGTGGGGGGACTAGCGGGAGTAATGAGCAGTTCTTC. This rearrangement joins TRBV6-1 to TRBJ2-1; 14 bases are a match to TRBD2. Looked up from germline, CDR1 is MNHNS and CDR2 is SASEGT. The CDR3 is 15 amino acids.

The chain has TRBV5-1 and TRBJ2-1, with D possibly matching TRBD1 (5 bases). V lost 4 bases, J lost 4 bases, and 12 bases lay in between. The CDR3 length is 14 residues. CDR1 is SGHRS, CDR2 YFSETQ, per germline. The CDR3 sequence is CASSRGQSYNEQFF. In DNA, the CDR3 is TGCGCCAGCAGCAGGGGCCAAAGTTACAATGAGCAGTTCTTC.

This clonotype appeared a single time. This chain links TRBV4-1 with TRBJ2-5; 11 positions match TRBD2. The DNA matches TRBJ2-1 better at its end, which makes the J call doubtful. Germline V lookup: CDR1 MGHRA, CDR2 YSYEKL. This CDR3 has 18 amino acids. In nucleotides, the CDR3 is TGCGCCAGCAGCCAAGGAAGAATACTAGCGGGAGTCGGAGAGACCCAGTTCTTC. Protein: CASSQGRILAGVGETQFF.

This rearrangement joins TRBV29-1 to TRBJ2-2, with D possibly being TRBD1 (5 bases). Germline CDR1 is SQVTM and CDR2 is ANQGSEA. The CDR3 sequence is 15 residues long. CDR3 sequence (DNA): TGCAGTACTACACTCGACAGCGCGAACACCGGGGAGCTGTTTTTT. This translates into CSTTLDSANTGELFF.

The sample holds many counts of this clonotype. The chain has TRBV27 and TRBJ2-7; a weak D match, TRBD2 (6 bases). The CDR3 loop spans 15 amino acids. The V end lost 4 bases, the J end lost 0 bases, and 13 bases lay between the germline ends. CDR1 and CDR2 from the germline V gene are MNHEY and SMNVEV (reference sequence). In DNA form, the CDR3 reads TGTGCCAGCAGTTCACTTAGCGGCACCTCCTACGAGCAGTACTTC. Translation: CASSSLSGTSYEQYF.

This clonotype has just a few counts. The chain is built from TRBV28 and TRBJ1-5; 7 bases line up with TRBD1. This CDR3 comprises 13 residues. After removal of 8 bases from V and 6 bases from J, the junction contained 7 bases not matched to a gene. Germline V lookup: CDR1 MDHEN, CDR2 SYDVKM. CDR3 nucleotides: TGTGCCAGCCAAGTGACAGGGCTTCAGCCCCAGCATTTT. Residues: CASQVTGLQPQHF.

A few counts support this clonotype. V and J are TRBV7-9 and TRBJ2-3; D is possibly TRBD1 or TRBD2 (5 bases each). Deletions cut 5 bases from V and 2 bases from J, with 14 bases between. The germline gives CDR1 SEHNR, CDR2 FQNEAQ (reference sequence). CDR3 length equals 15 residues. For the CDR3, the DNA is TGTGCCAGCAGCCCTGGGACCATCGCCACAGATACGCAGTATTTT. Translating it yields CASSPGTIATDTQYF.

Worth noting for this clonotype: A much larger clone differs from this one at a single base, so this may be a read error. No conserved phenylalanine or tryptophan ends this CDR3, so it is likely a read error. The V call is TRBV29-1, the J call TRBJ2-7, with D possibly TRBD2 on 5 matching bases. V was clipped by 0 bases and J by 3 bases, with 6 bases between them. Germline CDR1 reads SQVTM; CDR2 reads ANQGSEA. CDR3 length: 12 residues. CDR3 sequence: CSVEDRGYEQYL. CDR3 DNA sequence: TGCAGCGTTGAAGATCGGGGCTACGAGCAGTACCTC.